These T cell receptor beta chains were read from a single sample in a study of blood T cells in healthy people across ages. MiXCR was run by TCRdb on the 5' RACE reads, yielding one entry per CDR3 protein. Here the sample spans more than 900,000 distinct CDR3 sequences, under 30% being singletons. These same records also appear under a second study, on T cells of mothers and their children.

Material for sequencing was blood. These receptors originate from a girl aged 2 to 9 in good health. Both conserved end residues are part of each CDR3. D genes are given only for firm matches. Size values are once, few and many counts, or a class for expanded clones, and some rows have none.

d_gene: -
j_gene: TRBJ1-6
abundance: -
v_gene: TRBV5-1
CDR3nt: TGCGCCAGCAGCCTGGAGGGGGGATGGAATTCACCCCTCCACTTT
CDR3aa: CASSLEGGWNSPLHF

d_gene: -
j_gene: TRBJ1-1
abundance: -
v_gene: TRBV6-5
CDR3nt: TGTGCCAGCAGTTACGCCGGGAGGGCAGTAGCTTTCTTT
CDR3aa: CASSYAGRAVAFF

d_gene: TRBD1
j_gene: TRBJ1-6
abundance: few
v_gene: TRBV9
CDR3nt: TGTGCCAGCAGCTCCCGGACAGGCCCCCAAGAACTCGATAATTCACCCCTCCACTTT
CDR3aa: CASSSRTGPQELDNSPLHF

d_gene: TRBD1
j_gene: TRBJ2-2
abundance: -
v_gene: TRBV3-1
CDR3nt: TGTGCCAGCAGCCCACCGGACAGGGCGTTCAGTACCGGGGAGCTGTTTTTT
CDR3aa: CASSPPDRAFSTGELFF

d_gene: TRBD1
j_gene: TRBJ1-2
abundance: -
v_gene: TRBV29-1
CDR3nt: TGCAGCGCCACGGGACAGGGGAACTATGGCTACACCTTC
CDR3aa: CSATGQGNYGYTF

d_gene: -
j_gene: TRBJ2-1
abundance: -
v_gene: TRBV5-1
CDR3nt: TGCGCCAGCAGCCTACTTTCGAGGAGCTCTGCCTACAATGAGCAGTTCTTC
CDR3aa: CASSLLSRSSAYNEQFF

d_gene: -
j_gene: TRBJ1-5
abundance: -
v_gene: TRBV25-1
CDR3nt: TGTGCCAGCACCTACCCGGAGGGGTCCAATCAGCCCCAGCATTTT
CDR3aa: CASTYPEGSNQPQHF

d_gene: TRBD1
j_gene: TRBJ2-7
abundance: -
v_gene: TRBV12-3/TRBV12-4
CDR3nt: TGTGCCAGCAGCTACAGGGGATCACACGAGCAGTACTTC
CDR3aa: CASSYRGSHEQYF

d_gene: -
j_gene: TRBJ1-1
abundance: few
v_gene: TRBV6-2/TRBV6-3
CDR3nt: TGTGCCAGCAGTTCAGTGGCGTTGATCCCCGGAGCTTTCTTT
CDR3aa: CASSSVALIPGAFF

d_gene: -
j_gene: TRBJ1-2
abundance: -
v_gene: TRBV7-9
CDR3nt: TGTGCCAGCACCCCGGGGCAGACCCTCTTGAACTCCTATGGCTACACCTTC
CDR3aa: CASTPGQTLLNSYGYTF

d_gene: -
j_gene: TRBJ2-3
abundance: -
v_gene: TRBV7-2
CDR3nt: TGTGCCAGCAGGGCGGATGTCACAGATACGCAGTATTTT
CDR3aa: CASRADVTDTQYF

d_gene: -
j_gene: TRBJ2-7
abundance: -
v_gene: TRBV6-6
CDR3nt: TGTGCCAGCAACAGGGCCCGCTCCTACGAGCAGTACTTC
CDR3aa: CASNRARSYEQYF

d_gene: -
j_gene: TRBJ2-5
abundance: few
v_gene: TRBV29-1
CDR3nt: TGCAGCGTTAAGTACCAAGAGACCCAGTACTTC
CDR3aa: CSVKYQETQYF

d_gene: -
j_gene: TRBJ2-5
abundance: -
v_gene: TRBV12-3/TRBV12-4
CDR3nt: TGTGCCAGCAGCCCTTGGGAGACGACCTCGAAGACCCAGTACTTC
CDR3aa: CASSPWETTSKTQYF

d_gene: TRBD1
j_gene: TRBJ2-2
abundance: -
v_gene: TRBV28
CDR3nt: TGTGCCAGCAGATGGGACAGAGCGAACACCGGGGAGCTGTTTTTT
CDR3aa: CASRWDRANTGELFF

d_gene: -
j_gene: TRBJ2-7
abundance: -
v_gene: TRBV9
CDR3nt: TGTGCCAGCAGCCAACGGGACCGTGGTGGCGAGCAGTACTTC
CDR3aa: CASSQRDRGGEQYF

d_gene: -
j_gene: TRBJ2-7
abundance: -
v_gene: TRBV5-1
CDR3nt: TGCGCCAGCAGCGCAATGGACGGAGACTACGAGCAGTACTTC
CDR3aa: CASSAMDGDYEQYF

d_gene: -
j_gene: TRBJ1-1
abundance: few
v_gene: TRBV4-1
CDR3nt: TGCGCCAGCAGCCCAGTTGGAATAGAGCTGAACACTGAAGCTTTCTTT
CDR3aa: CASSPVGIELNTEAFF

d_gene: TRBD1
j_gene: TRBJ1-3
abundance: -
v_gene: TRBV27
CDR3nt: TGTGCCAGCAGTCGCAACGCCGCCATCGGACAGGCCCGAAACACCATATATTTT
CDR3aa: CASSRNAAIGQARNTIYF

d_gene: -
j_gene: TRBJ1-2
abundance: -
v_gene: TRBV29-1
CDR3nt: TGCAGCGTTGAACCGGACGGTGTCTATGGCTACACCTTC
CDR3aa: CSVEPDGVYGYTF

d_gene: -
j_gene: TRBJ2-5
abundance: -
v_gene: TRBV20-1
CDR3nt: TGCAGTGCTAGAGGGGGGAGTCAAGAGACCCAGTACTTC
CDR3aa: CSARGGSQETQYF

d_gene: -
j_gene: TRBJ2-3
abundance: -
v_gene: TRBV7-8
CDR3nt: TGTGCCAGCAGCCCCAGGTCTCATCCAGATACGCAGTATTTT
CDR3aa: CASSPRSHPDTQYF

d_gene: TRBD1
j_gene: TRBJ2-7
abundance: few
v_gene: TRBV6-1
CDR3nt: TGTGCCAGCAGTGTAACGCGACAGGGGATCATCCACGAGCAGTACTTC
CDR3aa: CASSVTRQGIIHEQYF

d_gene: -
j_gene: TRBJ1-3
abundance: few
v_gene: TRBV15
CDR3nt: TGTGCCAGCCAATCCTCTGGAAACACCATATATTTT
CDR3aa: CASQSSGNTIYF

d_gene: -
j_gene: TRBJ2-7
abundance: -
v_gene: TRBV7-9
CDR3nt: TGTGCCAGCGGTAAACAGCTGACTCCCAACGAGCAGTACTTC
CDR3aa: CASGKQLTPNEQYF

d_gene: TRBD1
j_gene: TRBJ1-4
abundance: -
v_gene: TRBV7-2
CDR3nt: TGTGCCAGCAGCCCTAGGGGACAGGAACTTGAAAAACTGTTTTTT
CDR3aa: CASSPRGQELEKLFF

d_gene: -
j_gene: TRBJ2-1
abundance: once
v_gene: TRBV4-1
CDR3nt: TGCGCCAGCAGCCAATGGGCAAACAATGAGCAGTTCTTC
CDR3aa: CASSQWANNEQFF

d_gene: -
j_gene: TRBJ2-1
abundance: few
v_gene: TRBV4-2
CDR3nt: TGTGCCAGCAGCCAAGTTATAGCTGAGAATGAGCAGTTCTTC
CDR3aa: CASSQVIAENEQFF

d_gene: TRBD2
j_gene: TRBJ2-3
abundance: -
v_gene: TRBV4-1
CDR3nt: TGCGCCAGCAGCCAAGTTCCGGCTAGCGGGAGAGGAAGCACAGATACGCAGTATTTT
CDR3aa: CASSQVPASGRGSTDTQYF

d_gene: -
j_gene: TRBJ1-4
abundance: -
v_gene: TRBV7-9
CDR3nt: TGTGCCAGCAGCACCCTTGACACGGTTGAAAAACTGTTTTTT
CDR3aa: CASSTLDTVEKLFF

d_gene: -
j_gene: TRBJ1-1
abundance: few
v_gene: TRBV18
CDR3nt: TGTGCCAGCTCAAACAATCAAGGGGCTGAAGCTTTCTTT
CDR3aa: CASSNNQGAEAFF

d_gene: -
j_gene: TRBJ2-7
abundance: few
v_gene: TRBV7-7
CDR3nt: TGTGCTAGCAGCCCCTTGGAGAGCTACGAGCAGTACTTC
CDR3aa: CASSPLESYEQYF

d_gene: -
j_gene: TRBJ2-4
abundance: few
v_gene: TRBV18
CDR3nt: TGTGCCAGCTCACCCCCTTTGGGGGAAGGGGCAAACATTCAGTACTTC
CDR3aa: CASSPPLGEGANIQYF

d_gene: -
j_gene: TRBJ2-5
abundance: few
v_gene: TRBV6-4
CDR3nt: TGTGCCAGCAGCTTTCTAGCTAACCAAGAGACCCAGTACTTC
CDR3aa: CASSFLANQETQYF

d_gene: TRBD2
j_gene: TRBJ2-1
abundance: -
v_gene: TRBV20-1
CDR3nt: TGCAGTGCTAGGATTGAGACTAGCTCGTATGAGCAGTTCTTC
CDR3aa: CSARIETSSYEQFF

d_gene: -
j_gene: TRBJ1-4
abundance: few
v_gene: TRBV4-3
CDR3nt: TGCGCCAGCAGCCAGATCCTCGGTGAAAAACTGTTTTTT
CDR3aa: CASSQILGEKLFF

d_gene: -
j_gene: TRBJ2-2
abundance: few
v_gene: TRBV20-1
CDR3nt: TGCAGTGCTGGCCAGGGACCCACCGGGGAGCTGGTTTTT
CDR3aa: CSAGQGPTGELVF

d_gene: -
j_gene: TRBJ2-7
abundance: few
v_gene: TRBV21-1
CDR3nt: TGTGCCAGCAGCAATCGCAGGTACTACTACGAGCAGTACTTC
CDR3aa: CASSNRRYYYEQYF

d_gene: -
j_gene: TRBJ1-5
abundance: -
v_gene: TRBV28
CDR3nt: TGTGCCAGCAGGGGCCAGGACAATCAGCCCCAGCATTTT
CDR3aa: CASRGQDNQPQHF

d_gene: -
j_gene: TRBJ1-2
abundance: -
v_gene: TRBV29-1
CDR3nt: TGCAGCGTTGCGTACCAGGGTACCTATGGCTACACCTTC
CDR3aa: CSVAYQGTYGYTF